The sequence of this T cell receptor beta chain was determined in a study of shared clonotypes between healthy human individuals. CDR1 is MNHEY and CDR2 is SMNVEV in the germline V gene (reference sequence). The CDR3 has 15 residues. Germline trimming cut 4 bases from V and 4 bases from J; bases unmatched to any gene: 10. Study findings and constraints: The low donor count limited represented genetic and exposure-history diversity.

Of note for this clone: Its target is unknown.

Deep-level assay runs were performed. The data were produced by immunoSEQ multiplex PCR, yet TCRdb's version contains in-frame clones alone and is incomplete. The table includes about 490,000 clones, roughly 80% detected once. This clonotype originated in a woman in her thirties or forties in good health. Some clones in this sample may be carry-over from other donors' samples. The chain recombines TRBV27 with TRBJ2-7; 7 bases are shared with TRBD2. The sequencing sample was made of PBMCs. The CDR3 sequence: CASSSIGLAVYEQYF. The CDR3 region has the DNA TGTGCCAGCAGTTCCATAGGCCTAGCGGTTTACGAGCAGTACTTC.